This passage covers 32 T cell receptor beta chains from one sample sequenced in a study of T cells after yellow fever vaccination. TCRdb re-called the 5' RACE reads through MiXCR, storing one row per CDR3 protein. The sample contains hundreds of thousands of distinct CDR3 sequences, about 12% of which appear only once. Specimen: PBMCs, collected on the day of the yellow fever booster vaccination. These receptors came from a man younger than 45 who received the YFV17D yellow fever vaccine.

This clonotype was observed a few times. CDR3 amino acids: CASSWQGRNEQYF. CDR3 DNA: TGTGCCAGCAGCTGGCAGGGGAGGAACGAGCAGTACTTC. The chain employs TRBV7-2 and TRBJ2-7, with D perhaps being TRBD1 or TRBD2 (6 bases each). The CDR3 length is 13 residues. The V end lost 4 bases, the J end lost 5 bases, and 12 bases lay between the germline ends. Germline values: CDR1 SGHTA, CDR2 FQGNSA.

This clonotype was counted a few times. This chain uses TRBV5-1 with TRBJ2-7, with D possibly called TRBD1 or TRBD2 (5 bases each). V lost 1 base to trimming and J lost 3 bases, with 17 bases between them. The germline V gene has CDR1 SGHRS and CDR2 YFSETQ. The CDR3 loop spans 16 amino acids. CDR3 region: CASSLTRDGGGYEQYF. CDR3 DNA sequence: TGCGCCAGCAGCTTGACCCGGGACGGAGGAGGCTACGAGCAGTACTTC.

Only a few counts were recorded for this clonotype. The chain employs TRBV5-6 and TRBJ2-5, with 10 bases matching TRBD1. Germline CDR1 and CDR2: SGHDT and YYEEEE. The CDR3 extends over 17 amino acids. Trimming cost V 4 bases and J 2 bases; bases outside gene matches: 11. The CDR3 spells CASSTGQGPFLQETQYF. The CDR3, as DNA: TGTGCCAGCAGCACGGGACAGGGGCCCTTCCTTCAAGAGACCCAGTACTTC.

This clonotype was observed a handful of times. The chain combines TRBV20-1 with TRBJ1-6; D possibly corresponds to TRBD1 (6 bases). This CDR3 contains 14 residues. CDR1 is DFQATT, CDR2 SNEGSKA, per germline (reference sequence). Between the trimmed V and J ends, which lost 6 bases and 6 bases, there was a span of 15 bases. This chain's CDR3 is CSAPRGGGNSPLHF. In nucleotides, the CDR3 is TGCAGTGCCCCGCGAGGGGGAGGTAATTCACCCCTCCACTTT.

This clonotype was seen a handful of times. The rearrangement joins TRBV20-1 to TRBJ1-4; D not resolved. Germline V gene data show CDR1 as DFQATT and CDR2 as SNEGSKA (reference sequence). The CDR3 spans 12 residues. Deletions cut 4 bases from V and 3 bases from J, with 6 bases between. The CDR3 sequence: CSAKGSNEKLFF. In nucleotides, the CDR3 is TGCAGTGCTAAAGGTTCTAATGAAAAACTGTTTTTT.

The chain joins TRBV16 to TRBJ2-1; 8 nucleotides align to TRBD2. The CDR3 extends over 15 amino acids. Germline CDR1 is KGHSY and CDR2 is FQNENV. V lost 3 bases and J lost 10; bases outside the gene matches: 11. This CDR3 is CASSQGGLDGSEQFF. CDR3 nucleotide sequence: TGTGCCAGCAGCCAGGGGGGACTAGATGGTTCCGAGCAGTTCTTC.

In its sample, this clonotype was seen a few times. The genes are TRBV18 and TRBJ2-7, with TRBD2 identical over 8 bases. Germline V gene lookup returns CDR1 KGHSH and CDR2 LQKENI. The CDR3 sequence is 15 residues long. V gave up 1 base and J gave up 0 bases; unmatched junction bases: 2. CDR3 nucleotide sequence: TGTGCCAGCTCACCACGGACTAGCCCCTCCTACGAGCAGTACTTC. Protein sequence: CASSPRTSPSYEQYF.

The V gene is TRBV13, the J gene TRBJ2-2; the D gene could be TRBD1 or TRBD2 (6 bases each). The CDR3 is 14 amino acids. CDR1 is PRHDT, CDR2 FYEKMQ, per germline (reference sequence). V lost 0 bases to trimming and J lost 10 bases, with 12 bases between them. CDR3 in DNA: TGTGCCAGCAGCTTAGGAGACAGGAGGGAGGAGCTGTTTTTT. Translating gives CASSLGDRREELFF.

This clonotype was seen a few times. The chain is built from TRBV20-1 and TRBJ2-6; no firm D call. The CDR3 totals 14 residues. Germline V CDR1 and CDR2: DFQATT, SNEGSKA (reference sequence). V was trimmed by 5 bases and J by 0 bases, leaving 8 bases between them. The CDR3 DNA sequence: TGCAGTGCTCCAGGACCCTCTGGGGCCAACGTCCTGACTTTC. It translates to CSAPGPSGANVLTF.

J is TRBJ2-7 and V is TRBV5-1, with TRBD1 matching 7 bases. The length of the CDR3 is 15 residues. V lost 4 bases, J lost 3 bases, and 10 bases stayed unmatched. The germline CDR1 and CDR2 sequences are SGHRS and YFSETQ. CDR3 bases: TGCGCCAGCAGCCCACAGGGGAAGGTGGGCTACGAGCAGTACTTC. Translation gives CASSPQGKVGYEQYF. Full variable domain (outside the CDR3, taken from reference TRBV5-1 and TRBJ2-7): KAGVTQTPRYLIKTRGQQVTLSCSPISGHRSVSWYQQTPGQGLQFLFEYFSETQRNKGNFPGRFSGRQFSNSRSEMNVSTLELGDSALYLCASSPQGKVGYEQYFGPGTRLTVT.

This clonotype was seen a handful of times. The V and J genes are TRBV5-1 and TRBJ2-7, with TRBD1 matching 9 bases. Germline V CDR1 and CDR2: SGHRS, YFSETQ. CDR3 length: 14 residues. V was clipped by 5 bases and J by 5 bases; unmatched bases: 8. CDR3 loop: CASRSGQGFDEQYF. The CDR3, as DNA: TGCGCCAGCAGGTCGGGACAGGGCTTCGACGAGCAGTACTTC.

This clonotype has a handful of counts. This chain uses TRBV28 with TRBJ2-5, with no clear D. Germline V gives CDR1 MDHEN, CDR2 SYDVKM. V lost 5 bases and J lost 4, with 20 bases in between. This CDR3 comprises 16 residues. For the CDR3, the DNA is TGTGCCAGCAGTCCAATGACGGATCCCTTCGGAGAGACCCAGTACTTC. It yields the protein CASSPMTDPFGETQYF.

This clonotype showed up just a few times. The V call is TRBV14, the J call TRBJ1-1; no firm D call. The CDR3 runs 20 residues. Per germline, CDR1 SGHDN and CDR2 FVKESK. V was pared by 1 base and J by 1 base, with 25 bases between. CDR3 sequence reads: CASSQAERRTPGDGNTEAFF. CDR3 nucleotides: TGTGCCAGCAGCCAAGCGGAACGGCGGACTCCAGGCGATGGGAACACTGAAGCTTTCTTT.

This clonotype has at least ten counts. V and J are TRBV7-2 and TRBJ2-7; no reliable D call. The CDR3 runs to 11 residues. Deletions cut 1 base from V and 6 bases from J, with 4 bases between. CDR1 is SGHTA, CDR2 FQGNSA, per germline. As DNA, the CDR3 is TGTGCCAGCAGCTTAGATCTCGAGCAGTACTTC. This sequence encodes CASSLDLEQYF.

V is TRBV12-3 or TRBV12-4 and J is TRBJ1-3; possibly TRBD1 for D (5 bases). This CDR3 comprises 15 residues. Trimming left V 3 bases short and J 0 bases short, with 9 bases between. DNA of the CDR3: TGTGCCAGCAGTTTTGACAGCTTCTCTGGAAACACCATATATTTT. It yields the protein CASSFDSFSGNTIYF.

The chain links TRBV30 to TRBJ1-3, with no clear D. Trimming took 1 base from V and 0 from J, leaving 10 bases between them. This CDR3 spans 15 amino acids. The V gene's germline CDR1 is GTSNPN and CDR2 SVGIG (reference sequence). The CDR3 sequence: CAWSAGLFSGNTIYF. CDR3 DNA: TGTGCCTGGAGTGCCGGACTTTTCTCTGGAAACACCATATATTTT.

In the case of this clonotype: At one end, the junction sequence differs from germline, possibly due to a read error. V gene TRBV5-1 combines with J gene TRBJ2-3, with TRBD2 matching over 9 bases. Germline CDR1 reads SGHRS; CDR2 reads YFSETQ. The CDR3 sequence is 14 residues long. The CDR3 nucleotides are TGCGCCACGCGACTAGCGGCAGGCACTGATACGCAGTATTTT. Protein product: CATRLAAGTDTQYF.

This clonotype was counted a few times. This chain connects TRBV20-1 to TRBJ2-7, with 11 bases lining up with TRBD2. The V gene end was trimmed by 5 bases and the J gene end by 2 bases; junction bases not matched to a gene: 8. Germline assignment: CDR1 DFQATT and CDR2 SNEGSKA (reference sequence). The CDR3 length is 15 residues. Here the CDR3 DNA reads TGCAGTGCTTCCCGTCTAGCGGGAGGAGCCTACGAGCAGTACTTC. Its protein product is CSASRLAGGAYEQYF.

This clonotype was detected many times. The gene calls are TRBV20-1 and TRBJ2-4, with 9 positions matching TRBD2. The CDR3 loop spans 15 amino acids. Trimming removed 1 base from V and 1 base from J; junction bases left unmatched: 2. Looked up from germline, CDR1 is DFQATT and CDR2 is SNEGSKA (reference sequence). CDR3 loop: CSARGAGGAKNIQYF. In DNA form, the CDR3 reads TGCAGTGCTAGAGGTGCGGGAGGGGCCAAAAACATTCAGTACTTC.

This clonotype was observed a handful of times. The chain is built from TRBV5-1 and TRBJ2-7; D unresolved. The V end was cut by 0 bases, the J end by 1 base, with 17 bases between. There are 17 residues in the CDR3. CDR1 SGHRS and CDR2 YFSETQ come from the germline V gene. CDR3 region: CASSLVRSLTSSYEQYF. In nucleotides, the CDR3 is TGCGCCAGCAGCTTGGTCCGTTCTCTTACCTCATCCTACGAGCAGTACTTC.

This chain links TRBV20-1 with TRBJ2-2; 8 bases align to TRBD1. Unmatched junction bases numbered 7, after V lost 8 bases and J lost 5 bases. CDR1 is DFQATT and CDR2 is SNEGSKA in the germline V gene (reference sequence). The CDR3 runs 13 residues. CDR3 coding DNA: TGCAGTTCGGGACAGGTCGATACCGGGGAGCTGTTTTTT. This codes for CSSGQVDTGELFF.

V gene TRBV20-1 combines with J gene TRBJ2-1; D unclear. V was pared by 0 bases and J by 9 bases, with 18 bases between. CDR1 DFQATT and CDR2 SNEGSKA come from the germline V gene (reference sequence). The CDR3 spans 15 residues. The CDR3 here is CSARDQRTHYFEQFF. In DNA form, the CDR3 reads TGCAGTGCTAGAGATCAGAGGACCCATTATTTTGAGCAGTTCTTC.

The CDR3 DNA reads TGTGCCAGCGCCCCGCGCGGGGCAGGCTATGGCTACACCTTC. As protein: CASAPRGAGYGYTF. This chain joins TRBV5-4 and TRBJ1-2; D is perhaps TRBD1 (5 bases). Between the trimmed V and J ends, which lost 7 bases and 4 bases, there was a span of 17 bases. The germline V gene encodes CDR1 SGHNT and CDR2 YYREEE (reference sequence). The CDR3 length is 14 residues.

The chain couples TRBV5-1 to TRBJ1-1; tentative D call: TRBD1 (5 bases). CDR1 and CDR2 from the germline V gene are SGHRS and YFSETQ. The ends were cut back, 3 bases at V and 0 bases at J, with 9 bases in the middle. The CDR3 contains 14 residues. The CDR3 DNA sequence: TGCGCCAGCAGCTCCAGGGTTTTGAACACTGAAGCTTTCTTT. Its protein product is CASSSRVLNTEAFF.

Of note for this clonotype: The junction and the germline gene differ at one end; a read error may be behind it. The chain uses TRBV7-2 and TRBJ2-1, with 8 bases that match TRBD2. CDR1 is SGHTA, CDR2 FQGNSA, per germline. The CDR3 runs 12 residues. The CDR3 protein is CASSGSGMEPFF. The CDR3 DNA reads TGTGCCAGCAGCGGTAGCGGGATGGAGCCGTTCTTC.

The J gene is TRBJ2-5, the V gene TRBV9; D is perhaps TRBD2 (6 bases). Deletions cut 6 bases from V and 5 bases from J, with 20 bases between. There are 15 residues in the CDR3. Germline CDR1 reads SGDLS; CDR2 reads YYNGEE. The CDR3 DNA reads TGTGCCAGCACCCCATGGCCGGGAGCGGCGGAGACCCAGTACTTC. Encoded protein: CASTPWPGAAETQYF.

The CDR3 reads CASSETRSVSGNTIYF. CDR3 DNA sequence: TGTGCCAGCAGTGAGACGCGAAGCGTCTCTGGAAACACCATATATTTT. The chain carries TRBV2 and TRBJ1-3; no clear D. This CDR3 is built from 16 residues. V was shortened by 3 bases and J by 0 bases, with 12 bases between the two germline ends. Germline CDR1 reads SNHLY; CDR2 reads FYNNEI.

CDR3 sequence reads: CSATPTFEAFF. The DNA of the CDR3 is TGCAGTGCTACACCTACGTTTGAAGCTTTCTTT. This chain uses TRBV20-1 with TRBJ1-1; D unresolved. The CDR3 has 11 residues. Germline CDR1 DFQATT, CDR2 SNEGSKA (reference sequence). V was pared by 4 bases and J by 7 bases, with 10 bases between.

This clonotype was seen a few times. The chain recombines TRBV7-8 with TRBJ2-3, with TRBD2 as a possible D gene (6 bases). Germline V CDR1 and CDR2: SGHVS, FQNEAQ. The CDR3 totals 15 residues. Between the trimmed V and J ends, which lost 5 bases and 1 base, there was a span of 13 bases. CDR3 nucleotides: TGTGCCAGCAGCCGGGGGAGAGGGGGCACAGATACGCAGTATTTT. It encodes CASSRGRGGTDTQYF.

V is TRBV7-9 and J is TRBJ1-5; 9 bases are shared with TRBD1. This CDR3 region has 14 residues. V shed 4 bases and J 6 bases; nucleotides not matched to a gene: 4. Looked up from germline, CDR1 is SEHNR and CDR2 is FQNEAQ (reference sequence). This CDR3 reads CASSSPGQGQPQHF. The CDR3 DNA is TGTGCCAGCAGCTCGCCGGGACAGGGTCAGCCCCAGCATTTT. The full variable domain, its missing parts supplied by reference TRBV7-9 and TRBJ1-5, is DTGVSQNPRHKITKRGQNVTFRCDPISEHNRLYWYRQTLGQGPEFLTYFQNEAQLEKSRLLSDRFSAERPKGSFSTLEIQRTEQGDSAMYLCASSSPGQGQPQHFGDGTRLSIL.

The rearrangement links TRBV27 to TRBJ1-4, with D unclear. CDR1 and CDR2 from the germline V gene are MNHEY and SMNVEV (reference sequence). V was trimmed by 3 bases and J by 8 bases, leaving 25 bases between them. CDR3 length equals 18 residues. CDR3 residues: CASSLVIAGNIVSEKLFF. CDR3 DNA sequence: TGTGCCAGCAGTTTGGTCATCGCGGGAAACATCGTGTCAGAAAAACTGTTTTTT.

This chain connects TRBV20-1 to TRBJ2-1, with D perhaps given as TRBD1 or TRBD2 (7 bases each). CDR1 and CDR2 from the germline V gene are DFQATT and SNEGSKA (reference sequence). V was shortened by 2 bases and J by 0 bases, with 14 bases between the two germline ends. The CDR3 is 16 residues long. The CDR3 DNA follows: TGCAGTGCTAGACCTTGGGAGGGGGCCTCCTACAATGAGCAGTTCTTC. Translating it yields CSARPWEGASYNEQFF.